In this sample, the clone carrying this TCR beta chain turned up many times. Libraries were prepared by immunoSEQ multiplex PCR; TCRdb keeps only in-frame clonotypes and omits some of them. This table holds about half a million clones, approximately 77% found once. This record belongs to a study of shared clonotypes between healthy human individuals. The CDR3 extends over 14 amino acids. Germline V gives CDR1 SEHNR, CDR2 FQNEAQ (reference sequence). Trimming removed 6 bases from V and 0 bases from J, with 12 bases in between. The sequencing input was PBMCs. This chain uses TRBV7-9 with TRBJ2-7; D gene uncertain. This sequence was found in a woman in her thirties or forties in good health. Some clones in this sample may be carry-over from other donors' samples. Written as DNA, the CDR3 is TGTGCCAGCAGTTCAGAAGGTTACTCCTACGAGCAGTACTTC. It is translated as CASSSEGYSYEQYF.